This TCR beta chain derives from a study of T cell responses to AZD1222 COVID-19 vaccine. General study findings and limits: The peak T cell response came first, and repertoires were sampled only after it. In the spike-specific TCR repertoire, nearly half reportedly target unmutated variant regions. Seropositive AZD1222 recipients at baseline numbered only five or six.

Pooling was applied to second doses at about 4 or about 12 weeks. About this clone itself: Its cognate antigen is unknown.

Using immunoSEQ multiplex PCR, the repertoire was profiled, and TCRdb retains in-frame clones only, with some absent. The sample comprises about 130,000 clones, 89% of which are singletons, and 9.5% rests with the top ten. This clonotype was sampled from an adult who received the AZD1222 COVID-19 vaccine. The sample consisted of peripheral blood, taken 28 days after the second AZD1222 dose.

CDR3 DNA: TGTGCCAGCAGTTTATCGGATTCACAGACCCAGTACTTC. Translated: CASSLSDSQTQYF. J is TRBJ2-5 and V is TRBV27, with D hard to call. V dropped 0 bases and J dropped 6 bases, with 8 bases sitting between them. Germline V gives CDR1 MNHEY, CDR2 SMNVEV (reference sequence). This CDR3 comprises 13 residues.